Given below is one T cell receptor (beta chain) in context. This CDR3 spans 17 amino acids. Produced via immunoSEQ multiplex PCR; TCRdb's table is partial and in-frame only. Among about 260,000 clones listed, 86% were seen once. This entry comes from a study of blood T cell repertoires in COVID-19. Study-level information: Researchers got acute and convalescent COVID-19 samples from the United States, Italy and Spain. In each case, the material was cDNA or gDNA derived from T cells, B-cell-depleted T cells, or PBMCs.

The sequence was obtained from a man aged 35 to 55 who had recovered from COVID-19. The chain employs TRBV12-2 and TRBJ1-5; the table assigns TRBD1, which was not confirmed against the DNA. TRBV12-2 is shown as a pseudogene. Material: peripheral blood. The CDR3 DNA reads as TGTGCAAGTCGCTTAGGGGGGCAGGGAGAGGGTGATCAGCCCCAGCATTTT. Its protein product is CASRLGGQGEGDQPQHF.